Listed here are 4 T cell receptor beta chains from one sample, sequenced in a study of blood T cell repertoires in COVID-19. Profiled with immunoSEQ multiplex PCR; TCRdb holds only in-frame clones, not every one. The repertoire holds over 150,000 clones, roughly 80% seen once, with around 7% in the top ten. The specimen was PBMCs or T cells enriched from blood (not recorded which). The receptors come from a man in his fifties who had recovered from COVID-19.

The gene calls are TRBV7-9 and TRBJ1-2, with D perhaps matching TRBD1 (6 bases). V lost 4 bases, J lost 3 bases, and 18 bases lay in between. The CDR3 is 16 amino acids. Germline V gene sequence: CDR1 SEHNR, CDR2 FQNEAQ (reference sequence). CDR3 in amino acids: CASSSGRQEWDYGYTF. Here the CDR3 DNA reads TGTGCCAGCAGCTCCGGAAGACAGGAATGGGACTATGGCTACACCTTC.

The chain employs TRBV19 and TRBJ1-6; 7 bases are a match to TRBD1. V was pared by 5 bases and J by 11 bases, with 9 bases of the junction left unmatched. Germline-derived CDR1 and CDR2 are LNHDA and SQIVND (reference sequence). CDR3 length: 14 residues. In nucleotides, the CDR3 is TGTGCCAGTAGTCTCCGACAGGGTTTGCCACCCCTCCACTTT. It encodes CASSLRQGLPPLHF.

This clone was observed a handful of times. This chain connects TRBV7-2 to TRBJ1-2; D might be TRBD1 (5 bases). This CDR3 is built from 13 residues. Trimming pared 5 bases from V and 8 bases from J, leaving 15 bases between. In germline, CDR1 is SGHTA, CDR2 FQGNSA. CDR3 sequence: CASSAREIGGYTF. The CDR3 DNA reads TGTGCCAGCAGCGCCAGGGAAATAGGGGGCTACACCTTC. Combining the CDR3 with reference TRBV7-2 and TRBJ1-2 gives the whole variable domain GAGVSQSPSNKVTEKGKDVELRCDPISGHTALYWYRQSLGQGLEFLIYFQGNSAPDKSGLPSDRFSAERTGGSVSTLTIQRTQQEDSAVYLCASSAREIGGYTFGSGTRLTVV.

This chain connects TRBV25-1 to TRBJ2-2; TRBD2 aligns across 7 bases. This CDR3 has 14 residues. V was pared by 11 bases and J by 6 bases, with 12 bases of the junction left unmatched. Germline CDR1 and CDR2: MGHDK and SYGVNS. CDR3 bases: TGTGCCTCCACACGGGGGGTAAACGCCGGGGAGCTGTTTTTT. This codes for CASTRGVNAGELFF.